This T cell receptor beta chain stems from a study of T-cell reconstitution after alpha-beta-depleted transplantation in children (dated by TCRdb to the mid-2010s). With regard to the full study: Using TCR repertoire profiling, the study followed T-cell immune reconstitution in a quantitative way in children after TCRalphabeta/CD19-depleted allogeneic hematopoietic cell transplantation.

Germline trimming amounts to 4 bases on V and 9 bases on J, with 7 as the count of junction bases outside the gene matches. The CDR3 runs 13 residues from the cysteine to the phenylalanine. The retained sequence is limited to the CDR3, 39 bases, with the frame set at the first base. The protocol used for the library was PCR. For sequencing, an Illumina HiSeq 2500 was employed. TCR libraries were prepared with molecular barcoding, using unique molecular identifiers to normalize TCRbeta repertoire quantification. TCRdb handled the public reads itself, with Q25 trimming in fastp and clone calling in MiXCR, and kept productive beta chains. For every CDR3 protein sequence, its rows merge into one entry that carries the most common genes and DNA. Recorded for this sample are about 980,000 distinct CDR3 sequences; about 29% of them occurred a single time. The top ten clonotypes cover 28% of the sample. Overall study outcomes, separate from this receptor: The high TCRbeta diversity at day 60 in some patients was ascribed to recipient T cells and intrathymic progenitors that had survived conditioning. The frequencies of hyperexpanded clones fell over the following months, and after one year, T-cell counts and TCRbeta diversity were mostly attributed to newly produced T cells. About two months after transplant, the apparently early recovery of alphabetaT-cell counts reportedly depended on just several hundred clones that had expanded rapidly and came from non-depleted graft cells.

For this clonotype: Its recognized antigen is unknown. Base qualities are not at hand, and no much larger clone is one base apart.

The treatment or condition tag for this specimen amounts to: allogeneic hematopoietic cell transplantation with graft depleted of TCRalphabeta T cells and CD19 B cells. Transplant recipients were children who received TCRalphabeta/CD19-depleted allogeneic hematopoietic cell grafts. Here the chain combines TRBV12-3 or TRBV12-4 and TRBJ2-5, and TRBD1 aligns with 8 junction nucleotides. The starting material was PBMCs, mostly from graft donor cells, obtained 360 days after TCRalphabeta/CD19-depleted stem cell transplant. This TCR came from a boy less than two years old who had a stem cell transplant for SCID, so the T cells may come from the graft donor. This receptor carries the CDR3 CASSWDRPPPQYF. The DNA reads TGTGCCAGCAGTTGGGACAGGCCTCCCCCCCAGTACTTC.